The 3 T cell receptor beta chains below all came from one sample that was sequenced in a study of Tregs in tolerant kidney transplant recipients. For these TCRs, the target antigens are not known. The repertoire was sequenced with immunoSEQ multiplex PCR; TCRdb's copy has only in-frame clones and lacks some. The sample has about 19,000 clones, roughly two thirds seen once. Specimen: Tregs from blood cultured with allogeneic cells. The receptors were sampled from a human donor in good health.

The chain employs TRBV6-6 and TRBJ2-5; 9 nucleotides match TRBD1. This CDR3 region has 13 residues. Germline CDR1 and CDR2: MNHNY and SVGAGI (reference sequence). J gave up 5 bases and V 6 bases, and 4 bases lay outside the gene matches. The CDR3 DNA reads TGTGCCAGCAGGGGGACAGGGCGGGAGACCCAGTACTTC. This encodes CASRGTGRETQYF.

The rearrangement joins TRBV9 to TRBJ1-2, with D perhaps TRBD1 (5 bases). The CDR3 consists of 16 residues. V lost 0 bases and J lost 4, with 16 bases in between. Per the germline V gene, CDR1 is SGDLS and CDR2 is YYNGEE. The CDR3 here is CASSVVGLAGGYGYTF. The CDR3 DNA is TGTGCCAGCAGCGTAGTTGGGCTAGCCGGGGGCTATGGCTACACCTTC.

The chain links TRBV2 to TRBJ1-2; weak D call: TRBD1 (6 bases). V was clipped by 4 bases and J by 6 bases, with 15 bases between them. CDR3 length: 14 amino acids. Germline V gene sequence: CDR1 SNHLY, CDR2 FYNNEI. Written as DNA, the CDR3 is TGTGCCAGCAGTGTCCTGGGGGCGCGTGATGGCTACACCTTC. Translating gives CASSVLGARDGYTF.